Below are 23 T cell receptor beta chains sequenced from a single sample in a study of blood T cell repertoires in COVID-19. TCRdb's table, derived via immunoSEQ multiplex PCR, lists solely in-frame clones and lacks some. The sample records over 85,000 clones, approximately 67% being singletons. The specimen sequenced was peripheral blood. The receptor set was obtained from a woman aged 55 to 70 with acute or convalescent COVID-19.

The gene calls are TRBV7-9 and TRBJ2-7, with 8 bases aligning to TRBD2. CDR3 length: 13 amino acids. Germline V gene lookup returns CDR1 SEHNR and CDR2 FQNEAQ (reference sequence). The junction had 5 bases not matched to a gene; V was cut back by 6 bases and J by 4 bases. Written as DNA, the CDR3 is TGTGCCAGCAGGGCCCCGGGGGGGTACGAGCAGTACTTC. This translates into CASRAPGGYEQYF.

The chain has TRBV28 and TRBJ1-2; 12 positions agree with TRBD1. Germline loops: CDR1 MDHEN, CDR2 SYDVKM. V lost 5 bases, J lost 4 bases, and 2 bases stayed unmatched. The CDR3 is 14 residues long. In DNA, the CDR3 is TGTGCCAGCAGTCGGGACAGGGGGCCCTATGGCTACACCTTC. Translation: CASSRDRGPYGYTF.

V usage is TRBV2 and J usage is TRBJ1-2; 8 bases map to TRBD1. V was clipped by 6 bases and J by 6 bases; unmatched bases: 6. This CDR3 has 13 amino acids. Germline CDR1 SNHLY, CDR2 FYNNEI. The CDR3 DNA is TGTGCCAGCAGGACACAGGGGGGTCATGGCTACACCTTC. Its translation: CASRTQGGHGYTF.

V and J are TRBV2 and TRBJ2-3, with 13 bases aligning to TRBD2. The CDR3 loop spans 19 amino acids. Germline CDR1 is SNHLY and CDR2 is FYNNEI. After removal of 11 bases from V and 6 bases from J, the junction contained 23 bases not matched to a gene. The chain's CDR3 is CASSRTSGGLYSLSDTQYF. The CDR3 coding sequence is TGTGCCTCCTCGAGGACTAGCGGGGGCCTCTATTCTCTGTCCGATACGCAGTATTTT.

The V call is TRBV4-2, the J call TRBJ2-2; D uncertain. The V gene lost 5 bases and the J gene lost 4 bases, with 11 bases spanning the gap. The CDR3 consists of 14 residues. Germline loops: CDR1 LGHNA, CDR2 YNFKEQ. CDR3 in amino acids: CASSFRLITGELFF. CDR3 DNA sequence: TGTGCCAGCAGCTTTCGACTTATCACCGGGGAGCTGTTTTTT.

This clone was seen a few times. V usage is TRBV10-3 and J usage is TRBJ1-5; maybe TRBD1 (6 bases). The CDR3 runs 15 residues. Germline V gives CDR1 ENHRY, CDR2 SYGVKD. V was clipped by 10 bases and J by 1 base, with 17 bases between them. The CDR3 protein is CASGGQGGSNQPQHF. CDR3 DNA: TGTGCCAGCGGGGGGCAAGGGGGGAGCAATCAGCCCCAGCATTTT.

The genes are TRBV4-3 and TRBJ1-5; tentatively, D is TRBD1 (6 bases). Trimming removed 0 bases from V and 5 bases from J, with 17 bases in between. The CDR3 runs 17 residues. Germline values: CDR1 LGHNA, CDR2 YSLEER. The CDR3 DNA sequence: TGCGCCAGCAGCCAAGATCTGCCCAGGGGATCGGATCAGCCCCAGCATTTT. Encoded protein: CASSQDLPRGSDQPQHF.

The sample holds one count of this clone. The chain has TRBV18 and TRBJ2-7, with 7 bases fitting TRBD1. CDR1 KGHSH and CDR2 LQKENI come from the germline V gene. The CDR3 contains 14 residues. Trimming at V came to 1 base and at J to 2 bases, leaving 2 bases not matched to a gene. DNA of the CDR3: TGTGCCAGCTCACCACAGGGGGCGGCCTACGAGCAGTACTTC. It specifies CASSPQGAAYEQYF. Drawing the rest from reference TRBV18 and TRBJ2-7, the complete variable domain is NAGVMQNPRHLVRRRGQEARLRCSPMKGHSHVYWYRQLPEEGLKFMVYLQKENIIDESGMPKERFSAEFPKEGPSILRIQQVVRGDSAAYFCASSPQGAAYEQYFGPGTRLTVT.

Within the sample, this clone is medium-sized. This rearrangement joins TRBV21-1 to TRBJ2-7; the DNA was not compared with TRBD2, the D call given in the table. TRBV21-1 is listed as a pseudogene. The CDR3 covers 10 residues. CDR3 loop: CASREGEQYF. CDR3 DNA sequence: TGTGCCAGCAGGGAGGGCGAGCAGTACTTC.

There are a few counts of this clone. The CDR3: CASSVGQTNSPLHF. In DNA, the CDR3 is TGTGCCAGCAGCGTGGGACAGACTAATTCACCCCTCCACTTT. This chain links TRBV9 with TRBJ1-6, with 7 bases matching TRBD1. V gave up 2 bases and J gave up 6 bases; unmatched junction bases: 2. The CDR3 spans 14 residues. Germline values: CDR1 SGDLS, CDR2 YYNGEE.

This clone was observed a handful of times. The chain joins TRBV7-8 to TRBJ1-5; TRBD1 matches at 12 bases. This CDR3 region has 17 residues. The germline V gene has CDR1 SGHVS and CDR2 FQNEAQ. The V gene end was trimmed by 5 bases and the J gene end by 6 bases; junction bases not matched to a gene: 11. CDR3 nucleotides: TGTGCCAGCAGCCTCTCCGAGGGACAGGGGGCCTTTCAGCCCCAGCATTTT. This sequence encodes CASSLSEGQGAFQPQHF.

The count of this clone is one. J is TRBJ2-3 and V is TRBV19; TRBD1 aligns across 10 bases. V was pared by 5 bases and J by 2 bases, with 19 bases of the junction left unmatched. Germline CDR1 and CDR2: LNHDA and SQIVND (reference sequence). This CDR3 has 20 residues. CDR3 in DNA: TGTGCCAGTAGTGCCACACCGGGACAGGGGACGCCGGTCCCCACAGATACGCAGTATTTT. Residues: CASSATPGQGTPVPTDTQYF.

The rearrangement joins TRBV6-6 to TRBJ1-5; no definite D call. The CDR3 loop spans 13 amino acids. Trimming pared 2 bases from V and 4 bases from J, leaving 6 bases between. Germline-derived CDR1 and CDR2 are MNHNY and SVGAGI (reference sequence). The CDR3 DNA is TGTGCCAGCAGTTACGTGTCTAATCAGCCCCAGCATTTT. Protein product: CASSYVSNQPQHF.

The rearrangement joins TRBV28 to TRBJ1-5; possibly TRBD1 for D (5 bases). This CDR3 region has 14 residues. Trimming pared 6 bases from V and 2 bases from J, leaving 11 bases between. Germline loops: CDR1 MDHEN, CDR2 SYDVKM. CDR3 sequence reads: CASSRGGGNQPQHF. For the CDR3, the DNA is TGTGCCAGCAGCCGGGGGGGTGGCAATCAGCCCCAGCATTTT.

This clone was detected once. This chain connects TRBV24-1 to TRBJ2-2, with TRBD2 matching 9 bases. With 9 bases clipped from V and 3 bases from J, the junction kept 7 bases outside the gene matches. CDR1 is KGHDR and CDR2 is SFDVKD in the germline V gene. The CDR3 contains 15 residues. CDR3 residues: CATRAGGLDTGELFF. The CDR3 DNA is TGTGCCACCCGGGCGGGGGGGCTTGACACCGGGGAGCTGTTTTTT.

The rearrangement links TRBV7-6 to TRBJ2-2; TRBD2 is a possible D gene (6 bases). V shed 3 bases and J shed 1 base, with 9 bases lying between them. This CDR3 region has 15 residues. Germline loops: CDR1 SGHVS, CDR2 FNYEAQ. The CDR3 bases are TGTGCCAGCAGCTTGGGCGGGATGAACACCGGGGAGCTGTTTTTT. This sequence encodes CASSLGGMNTGELFF.

This chain joins TRBV11-2 and TRBJ2-7; no definite D call. Germline V CDR1 and CDR2: SGHAT, FQNNGV. Trimming stripped 5 bases from V and 0 bases from J, with 11 bases between. CDR3 length: 14 amino acids. The CDR3 sequence is CASSALQSSYEQYF. CDR3 in DNA: TGTGCCAGCAGCGCCTTACAGAGCTCCTACGAGCAGTACTTC.

The chain combines TRBV5-1 with TRBJ2-2; D uncertain. This CDR3 has 18 residues. The germline V gene encodes CDR1 SGHRS and CDR2 YFSETQ. V gave up 3 bases and J gave up 0 bases, with 18 bases separating them. The CDR3 nucleotides are TGCGCCAGCAGCTACCCTACCTTAGACAAGTCGAACACCGGGGAGCTGTTTTTT. Amino acids: CASSYPTLDKSNTGELFF. The variable domain in full, with the rest retrieved from reference TRBV5-1 and TRBJ2-2, is KAGVTQTPRYLIKTRGQQVTLSCSPISGHRSVSWYQQTPGQGLQFLFEYFSETQRNKGNFPGRFSGRQFSNSRSEMNVSTLELGDSALYLCASSYPTLDKSNTGELFFGEGSRLTVL.

As concerns this clone: This sample includes further DNA sequences coding for the same CDR3. The V gene is TRBV9, the J gene TRBJ1-1; D gene ambiguous. Germline V CDR1 and CDR2: SGDLS, YYNGEE. V lost 0 bases, J lost 3 bases, and 6 bases lay in between. The length of the CDR3 is 13 residues. The CDR3 region is CASSVGRDTEAFF. Here the CDR3 DNA reads TGTGCCAGCAGCGTAGGCCGGGACACTGAAGCTTTCTTT.

The chain has TRBV19 and TRBJ1-4, with 7 bases aligning to TRBD1. V shed 6 bases, J shed 7 bases, and the junction held 8 bases outside the gene matches. Germline V gene lookup returns CDR1 LNHDA and CDR2 SQIVND (reference sequence). This CDR3 comprises 14 residues. The CDR3 region has the DNA TGTGCCAGTAGATCCGGGACAGTGGTTGAAAAACTGTTTTTT. It yields the protein CASRSGTVVEKLFF.

The V gene is TRBV28, the J gene TRBJ2-1; unclear D gene. V lost 7 bases and J lost 0, with 16 bases in between. The CDR3 extends over 16 amino acids. The germline CDR1 and CDR2 sequences are MDHEN and SYDVKM. CDR3 in amino acids: CASNPAGDNSYNEQFF. In nucleotides, the CDR3 is TGTGCCAGCAACCCCGCCGGTGACAACTCCTACAATGAGCAGTTCTTC.

The genes are TRBV7-9 and TRBJ1-1; 8 nucleotides line up with TRBD1. The length of the CDR3 is 14 residues. V trimming: 2 bases; J trimming: 7 bases; junction bases outside the gene matches: 6. From germline, CDR1 is SEHNR and CDR2 FQNEAQ (reference sequence). CDR3 region: CASSLRWDRLEAFF. CDR3 coding DNA: TGTGCCAGCAGCTTAAGGTGGGACAGGCTTGAAGCTTTCTTT.

The chain joins TRBV7-6 to TRBJ1-5, with 10 bases fitting TRBD1. J gave up 2 bases and V 1 base, and 2 bases lay outside the gene matches. The germline gives CDR1 SGHVS, CDR2 FNYEAQ. CDR3 length equals 16 residues. CDR3 bases: TGTGCCAGCAGCTTAGGGACAGGGGGTGGCAATCAGCCCCAGCATTTT. It is translated as CASSLGTGGGNQPQHF.